This T cell receptor (beta chain) came from a study of metastatic and nonmetastatic thyroid tumors. For the study at large: Comparative analysis of repertoires was undertaken across blood and tumor or nodule tissue obtained from malignant and benign thyroid patients. Study observations and caveats: Compared with benign nodules, malignant thyroid tumors were reported to have significantly higher TCR beta diversity in both blood and tumor.

TCRdb re-processed the PCR reads through MiXCR. Of about 93,000 clones listed, roughly 13% are singletons. Thyroid surgery had not been preceded by any treatment in any patient. Germline CDR1 and CDR2: SEHNR and FQNEAQ (reference sequence). This CDR3 is 14 amino acids long. V lost 2 bases to trimming and J lost 2 bases, with 6 bases between them. This clone occurred many times. The antigen is unknown. Sequenced: blood. The receptor comes from a female donor with papillary thyroid cancer or a benign thyroid nodule (not recorded which). Some clones in this sample may be carry-over from other donors' samples. The V gene is TRBV7-9, the J gene TRBJ2-2, with D unclear. The chain's CDR3 is CASSLRPNTGELFF. The CDR3 region has the DNA TGTGCCAGCAGCTTAAGACCCAACACCGGGGAGCTGTTTTTT.